Shown below are 29 T cell receptor beta chains from a single sample sequenced in a study of T cell clones after liver transplantation. Assay used: immunoSEQ multiplex PCR; TCRdb lists only in-frame clones, some missing. Of some 59,000 clones listed, 71% were seen once; the top ten hold roughly 15%. The specimen was CD4+ T cells from blood, collected before liver transplant. All receptors derive from a human donor who received a liver transplant.

The rearrangement joins TRBV5-1 to TRBJ1-4; TRBD1 matches 7 bases. Germline CDR1 reads SGHRS; CDR2 reads YFSETQ. The trim removed 4 bases at V and 6 bases at J, leaving 9 bases unmatched. This CDR3 contains 15 residues. The DNA of the CDR3 is TGCGCCAGCAGCCCCGCCGGGACAGCCGATGAAAAACTGTTTTTT. Protein: CASSPAGTADEKLFF.

The chain uses TRBV6-4 and TRBJ2-5; TRBD1 aligns across 12 bases. V dropped 0 bases and J dropped 5; count of bases not matched to a gene: 10. CDR3 size: 18 residues. Germline V CDR1 and CDR2: MRHNA, SNTAGT. The CDR3 loop is CASSDSVTGTGGNETQYF. The DNA for the CDR3 is TGTGCCAGCAGTGACTCTGTTACAGGGACAGGGGGCAACGAGACCCAGTACTTC.

As DNA, the CDR3 is TGTGCCAGCAGCTTAGGCGGCGGGGCCTCAGATACGCAGTATTTT. Translation: CASSLGGGASDTQYF. The chain recombines TRBV11-2 with TRBJ2-3; a weak D match, TRBD2 (6 bases). This CDR3 comprises 15 residues. V was clipped by 1 base and J by 4 bases, with 12 bases between them. Germline values: CDR1 SGHAT, CDR2 FQNNGV.

CDR3 amino acids: CASSLGTASTYNEQFF. CDR3 DNA: TGTGCCAGCAGCCTGGGGACTGCTAGCACCTACAATGAGCAGTTCTTC. The rearrangement uses TRBV11-3 and TRBJ2-1, with a possible D match to TRBD2 (6 bases). The V end was cut by 5 bases, the J end by 2 bases, with 16 bases between. Germline values: CDR1 SGHNT, CDR2 YENEEA. The length of the CDR3 is 16 residues. Supplemented by reference TRBV11-3 and TRBJ2-1, the full variable domain reads EAGVVQSPRYKIIEKKQPVAFWCNPISGHNTLYWYLQNLGQGPELLIRYENEEAVDDSQLPKDRFSAERLKGVDSTLKIQPAELGDSAVYLCASSLGTASTYNEQFFGPGTRLTVL.

The chain combines TRBV27 with TRBJ1-5; 8 positions agree with TRBD1. After removal of 5 bases from V and 7 bases from J, the junction contained 13 bases not matched to a gene. CDR3 length: 16 amino acids. Germline values: CDR1 MNHEY, CDR2 SMNVEV (reference sequence). CDR3 residues: CASSPYKGQGEQPQHF. The CDR3 coding sequence is TGTGCCAGCAGTCCGTACAAAGGACAGGGAGAGCAGCCCCAGCATTTT.

The V gene is TRBV12-5, the J gene TRBJ2-1, with 7 bases lining up with TRBD2. This CDR3 region has 18 residues. Trimming took 1 base from V and 8 from J; bases not matched to a gene: 17. Germline-derived CDR1 and CDR2 are LGHNT and FRNRAP. The CDR3 DNA is TGTGCTAGTGGTTTGGGCACCCATTTGGCGGGGGAGGGAGATGAGCAGTTCTTC. Its translation is CASGLGTHLAGEGDEQFF.

This chain uses TRBV4-2 with TRBJ1-6; tentative D call: TRBD1 (5 bases). The CDR3 sequence is 16 residues long. Germline V gene data show CDR1 as LGHNA and CDR2 as YNFKEQ. V lost 1 base and J lost 5, with 12 bases in between. The CDR3 sequence: CASSQVSAGNNSPLHF. The CDR3 DNA follows: TGTGCCAGCAGCCAAGTTTCGGCAGGGAATAATTCACCCCTCCACTTT.

This clone came up a few times. Other DNA sequences in this sample translate to the same CDR3. This chain uses TRBV28 with TRBJ2-2, with TRBD1 matching over 7 bases. With 5 bases clipped from V and 4 bases from J, the junction kept 4 bases outside the gene matches. The CDR3 has 14 amino acids. The germline V gene has CDR1 MDHEN and CDR2 SYDVKM. In nucleotides, the CDR3 is TGTGCCAGCAGTCGACAGGGACGCACCGGGGAGCTGTTTTTT. This encodes CASSRQGRTGELFF.

The CDR3 sequence: CASSLDRGRETQYF. The CDR3 DNA follows: TGTGCCAGCAGCTTAGACAGGGGGAGAGAGACCCAGTACTTC. The chain links TRBV28 to TRBJ2-5; 9 bases map to TRBD1. The CDR3 consists of 14 residues. Germline V gene lookup returns CDR1 MDHEN and CDR2 SYDVKM. Trimming removed 6 bases from V and 4 bases from J; junction bases left unmatched: 6.

This chain uses TRBV5-5 with TRBJ1-3; TRBD1 agrees at 7 bases. The CDR3 has 15 residues. Per germline, CDR1 SGHKS and CDR2 YYEKEE (reference sequence). Trimming took 4 bases from V and 3 from J; bases not matched to a gene: 7. The CDR3 nucleotides are TGTGCCAGCAGCCTAGAGACAGGGAGTGGAAACACCATATATTTT. Protein: CASSLETGSGNTIYF.

V is TRBV7-3 and J is TRBJ2-7, with a tentative D call TRBD1 (6 bases). V was clipped by 5 bases and J by 7 bases, with 30 bases between them. Germline CDR1 SGHTA, CDR2 FQGTGA. The CDR3 length is 18 residues. CDR3 protein: CASSQTGCIRTIYGEQYF. The DNA for the CDR3 is TGTGCCAGCAGCCAAACAGGGTGCATTAGGACGATCTATGGGGAGCAGTACTTC.

The chain carries TRBV6-5 and TRBJ1-3; 9 bases map to TRBD1. The germline gives CDR1 MNHEY, CDR2 SVGAGI. V shed 4 bases and J 3 bases; nucleotides not matched to a gene: 1. There are 14 residues in the CDR3. CDR3 nucleotide sequence: TGTGCCAGCAGTTCGACAGGGGGTGGAAACACCATATATTTT. It codes for CASSSTGGGNTIYF.

V usage is TRBV10-3 and J usage is TRBJ2-3; 11 positions match TRBD2. This CDR3 has 16 residues. V gave up 6 bases and J gave up 2 bases; unmatched junction bases: 7. Germline CDR1 and CDR2: ENHRY and SYGVKD. The CDR3 here is CAISPPGLADTDTQYF. The CDR3, as DNA: TGTGCCATCAGCCCACCGGGACTAGCGGACACAGATACGCAGTATTTT.

The rearrangement joins TRBV11-3 to TRBJ2-6; 11 bases line up with TRBD1. Germline V CDR1 and CDR2: SGHNT, YENEEA. This CDR3 has 17 amino acids. The trim removed 3 bases at V and 4 bases at J, leaving 5 bases unmatched. CDR3 in DNA: TGTGCCAGCAGCTTGGGACAGGGGGTCGAAGGGGCCAACGTCCTGACTTTC. This encodes CASSLGQGVEGANVLTF.

The chain links TRBV4-1 to TRBJ1-4; D is possibly TRBD1 (5 bases). V lost 5 bases and J 0 bases, leaving 13 bases between the germline ends. Germline V gene data show CDR1 as MGHRA and CDR2 as YSYEKL. The CDR3 has 16 amino acids. In nucleotides, the CDR3 is TGCGCCAGCAGCGCCAGGGCGGTAGCAACTAATGAAAAACTGTTTTTT. As protein: CASSARAVATNEKLFF.

In its sample, this clone was seen a few times. The rearrangement uses TRBV6-1 and TRBJ2-2, with D unclear. The CDR3 runs 14 residues. V lost 3 bases and J lost 0, with 5 bases in between. Germline V CDR1 and CDR2: MNHNS, SASEGT. CDR3 amino acids: CASSEQANTGELFF. CDR3 nucleotides: TGTGCCAGCAGTGAGCAGGCGAACACCGGGGAGCTGTTTTTT.

This clone was counted once. This rearrangement joins TRBV4-2 to TRBJ2-3; D is perhaps TRBD1 (5 bases). Per the germline V gene, CDR1 is LGHNA and CDR2 is YNFKEQ. This CDR3 spans 18 amino acids. Trimming cost V 0 bases and J 2 bases, with 18 bases left between them. The CDR3 DNA sequence: TGTGCCAGCAGCCAAGAAGGAAAGGGGCGCCCCCCCACAGATACGCAGTATTTT. This codes for CASSQEGKGRPPTDTQYF.

V usage is TRBV28 and J usage is TRBJ1-2; D gene ambiguous. From germline, CDR1 is MDHEN and CDR2 SYDVKM. V was pared by 2 bases and J by 7 bases, with 11 bases between. This CDR3 has 13 amino acids. CDR3 nucleotide sequence: TGTGCCAGCAGTTTAGCCGGGTCGGGTGGCTACACCTTC. It is translated as CASSLAGSGGYTF.

This chain uses TRBV5-6 with TRBJ2-1; 7 nucleotides line up with TRBD1. Trimming cost V 1 base and J 1 base; bases outside gene matches: 5. CDR3 size: 16 residues. CDR1 SGHDT and CDR2 YYEEEE come from the germline V gene. The CDR3 sequence is CASSLNTGASYNEQFF. The CDR3, as DNA: TGTGCCAGCAGCTTGAACACAGGGGCGTCCTACAATGAGCAGTTCTTC.

The chain joins TRBV2 to TRBJ1-1; D is undetermined. The V gene lost 3 bases and the J gene lost 1 base, with 6 bases spanning the gap. This CDR3 has 13 amino acids. CDR1 SNHLY and CDR2 FYNNEI come from the germline V gene. This CDR3 is CASSDRRNTEAFF. CDR3 sequence (DNA): TGTGCCAGCAGTGATCGGAGGAACACTGAAGCTTTCTTT. The full variable domain, with the rest looked up from reference TRBV2 and TRBJ1-1, is EPEVTQTPSHQVTQMGQEVILRCVPISNHLYFYWYRQILGQKVEFLVSFYNNEISEKSEIFDDQFSVERPDGSNFTLKIRSTKLEDSAMYFCASSDRRNTEAFFGQGTRLTVV.

CDR3 loop: CASSSTGGGNTIYF. As DNA, the CDR3 is TGTGCCAGCAGTTCGACCGGCGGGGGAAACACCATATATTTT. The chain is built from TRBV6-6 and TRBJ1-3; the D is unclear. V shed 4 bases and J shed 4 bases, with 11 bases lying between them. CDR3 length equals 14 residues. Germline-derived CDR1 and CDR2 are MNHNY and SVGAGI (reference sequence).

This sequence joins TRBV18 and TRBJ2-7; D possibly corresponds to TRBD1 (6 bases). CDR3 length: 13 amino acids. V shed 5 bases and J shed 1 base, with 9 bases lying between them. The germline V gene has CDR1 KGHSH and CDR2 LQKENI. CDR3 sequence (DNA): TGTGCCAGCTCAAGAACAGGGTCCTACGAGCAGTACTTC. It translates to CASSRTGSYEQYF.

The chain employs TRBV5-6 and TRBJ1-1, with 8 bases lining up with TRBD1. Losses at the gene ends were 4 bases for V and 6 bases for J; bases not matched to a gene: 2. There are 12 residues in the CDR3. Germline V CDR1 and CDR2: SGHDT, YYEEEE. The CDR3 nucleotides are TGTGCCAGCAGCCAGGACAGGGCTGAAGCTTTCTTT. This translates into CASSQDRAEAFF.

Written as DNA, the CDR3 is TGCGCCAGCAGCCAAGAAAGACAGGGGGACCACGAGCAGTACTTC. This sequence encodes CASSQERQGDHEQYF. The chain links TRBV4-1 to TRBJ2-7; 9 nucleotides agree with TRBD1. The germline CDR1 and CDR2 sequences are MGHRA and YSYEKL. Trimming took 0 bases from V and 5 from J; bases not matched to a gene: 5. The CDR3 consists of 15 residues.

This clone has a handful of counts. The V call is TRBV28, the J call TRBJ1-5; TRBD1 is a possible D gene (6 bases). V was pared by 6 bases and J by 4 bases, with 16 bases between. From germline, CDR1 is MDHEN and CDR2 SYDVKM. This CDR3 has 15 amino acids. The CDR3 region is CASSQGPGRNQPQHF. CDR3 DNA: TGTGCCAGCAGCCAGGGGCCAGGGCGGAATCAGCCCCAGCATTTT. The entire variable domain, with the rest obtained from reference TRBV28 and TRBJ1-5, is as follows: DVKVTQSSRYLVKRTGEKVFLECVQDMDHENMFWYRQDPGLGLRLIYFSYDVKMKEKGDIPEGYSVSREKKERFSLILESASTNQTSMYLCASSQGPGRNQPQHFGDGTRLSIL.

J is TRBJ1-4 and V is TRBV6-1; tentative D call: TRBD1 (5 bases). V was pared by 11 bases and J by 5 bases, with 12 bases between. CDR1 MNHNS and CDR2 SASEGT come from the germline V gene. CDR3 length: 12 residues. The CDR3 coding sequence is TGTGCCGGCCGCCGGGGGAATGAAAAACTGTTTTTT. Amino acid sequence: CAGRRGNEKLFF.

The chain combines TRBV29-1 with TRBJ2-5; D is unresolved. Trimming cost V 7 bases and J 1 base, with 7 bases left between them. The CDR3 is made up of 11 amino acids. Germline V gene lookup returns CDR1 SQVTM and CDR2 ANQGSEA. CDR3: CSGGVQETQYF. The CDR3, as DNA: TGCAGCGGCGGAGTCCAAGAGACCCAGTACTTC.

The rearrangement joins TRBV28 to TRBJ1-2, with D possibly TRBD1 on 6 matching bases. This CDR3 has 12 amino acids. The ends were cut back, 10 bases at V and 6 bases at J, with 15 bases in the middle. Germline V gives CDR1 MDHEN, CDR2 SYDVKM. This CDR3 is CATGGAADGYTF. CDR3 sequence (DNA): TGTGCCACCGGGGGGGCCGCCGATGGCTACACCTTC.

The rearrangement uses TRBV14 and TRBJ2-1, with no clear D. V was pared by 1 base and J by 7 bases, with 8 bases between. The CDR3 is 13 amino acids. The germline gives CDR1 SGHDN, CDR2 FVKESK. The CDR3: CASSQVGANEQFF. The CDR3 DNA reads TGTGCCAGCAGCCAAGTAGGAGCAAATGAGCAGTTCTTC.